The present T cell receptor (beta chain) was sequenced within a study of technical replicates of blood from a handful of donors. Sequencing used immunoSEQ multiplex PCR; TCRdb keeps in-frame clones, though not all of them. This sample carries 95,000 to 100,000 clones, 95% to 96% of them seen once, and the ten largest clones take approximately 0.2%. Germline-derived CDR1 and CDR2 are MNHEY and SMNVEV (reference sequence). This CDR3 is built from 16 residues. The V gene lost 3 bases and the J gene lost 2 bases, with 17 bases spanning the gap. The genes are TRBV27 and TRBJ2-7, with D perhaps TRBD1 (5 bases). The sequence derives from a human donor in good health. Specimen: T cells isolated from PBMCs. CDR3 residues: CASSFFTVGATYEQYF. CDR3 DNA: TGTGCCAGCAGTTTCTTCACCGTAGGGGCAACCTACGAGCAGTACTTC.